A single sample is the source of the 20 T cell receptor beta chains below, sequenced in a study of CD8 T cells in Susac syndrome. About 0.5 to 1 ug RNA was reverse transcribed with random hexamers. TCRdb reprocessed the immunoSEQ multiplex PCR reads via MiXCR and lists one record per CDR3 protein. The sample shows 80,000 to 95,000 distinct CDR3 sequences, nearly 95% of them seen only once. Sequencing was performed on CD8+ T cells from PBMCs. Source of these receptors: a human donor with Susac syndrome.

The chain carries TRBV6-4 and TRBJ2-1; TRBD1 matches 11 bases. V shed 5 bases and J 6 bases; nucleotides not matched to a gene: 3. The CDR3 extends over 14 amino acids. Per the germline V gene, CDR1 is MRHNA and CDR2 is SNTAGT. CDR3 coding DNA: TGTGCCAGCAGTACCGGGACAGGGGGCAATGAGCAGTTCTTC. Residues: CASSTGTGGNEQFF.

The chain uses TRBV29-1 and TRBJ2-5; TRBD2 is a possible D gene (6 bases). Trimming shortened V by 2 bases and J by 5 bases, and 18 bases separated the two germline ends. This CDR3 region has 15 residues. Germline V gives CDR1 SQVTM, CDR2 ANQGSEA. CDR3 residues: CSVESSLGGAETQYF. In DNA, the CDR3 is TGCAGCGTTGAATCTAGCTTAGGAGGGGCTGAGACCCAGTACTTC.

The J gene is TRBJ2-5, the V gene TRBV7-7; a weak D match, TRBD1 (6 bases). The CDR3 is 14 amino acids. V was clipped by 5 bases and J by 1 base, with 11 bases between them. Per the germline V gene, CDR1 is SSHAT and CDR2 is FNYEAQ (reference sequence). In DNA form, the CDR3 reads TGTGCCAGCAGCCCTCTGGACAGCCAAGAGACCCAGTACTTC. This gives the protein CASSPLDSQETQYF.

The chain recombines TRBV7-9 with TRBJ2-1; TRBD2 matches 16 bases. This CDR3 is built from 14 residues. J lost 10 bases, V lost 8 bases, and 5 bases had no gene match. Germline V gene data show CDR1 as SEHNR and CDR2 as FQNEAQ (reference sequence). CDR3 sequence: CASSGTSGREEQFF. In DNA, the CDR3 is TGTGCCAGCTCCGGGACTAGCGGGAGGGAAGAGCAGTTCTTC.

V usage is TRBV19 and J usage is TRBJ1-4; tentatively, D is TRBD1 (5 bases). The CDR3 spans 14 residues. Trimming left V 5 bases short and J 3 bases short, with 10 bases between. In germline, CDR1 is LNHDA, CDR2 SQIVND (reference sequence). The CDR3 nucleotides are TGTGCCAGTAGTCCCGACAGAGCTAATGAAAAACTGTTTTTT. Translation gives CASSPDRANEKLFF. Full variable domain (remainder filled in from reference TRBV19 and TRBJ1-4): DGGITQSPKYLFRKEGQNVTLSCEQNLNHDAMYWYRQDPGQGLRLIYYSQIVNDFQKGDIAEGYSVSREKKESFPLTVTSAQKNPTAFYLCASSPDRANEKLFFGSGTQLSVL.

The rearrangement links TRBV30 to TRBJ1-2, with D hard to call. Trimming shortened V by 4 bases and J by 4 bases, and 16 bases separated the two germline ends. The germline CDR1 and CDR2 sequences are GTSNPN and SVGIG (reference sequence). This CDR3 comprises 14 residues. The CDR3 is CAWMGGGDPYGYTF. CDR3 coding DNA: TGTGCCTGGATGGGAGGTGGGGATCCCTATGGCTACACCTTC.

The chain is built from TRBV5-1 and TRBJ2-7; no reliable D call. Per germline, CDR1 SGHRS and CDR2 YFSETQ. V lost 0 bases and J lost 1, with 5 bases in between. The CDR3 runs to 13 residues. The CDR3 coding sequence is TGCGCCAGCAGCTTGGTAGAGTCCTACGAGCAGTACTTC. Translation gives CASSLVESYEQYF.

The CDR3 loop is CAINQGSHDTEAFF. The CDR3 nucleotides read TGTGCCATCAATCAAGGATCCCATGACACTGAAGCTTTCTTT. This chain links TRBV10-3 with TRBJ1-1; D unresolved. The CDR3 covers 14 residues. Germline V gene data show CDR1 as ENHRY and CDR2 as SYGVKD. V was shortened by 7 bases and J by 3 bases, with 15 bases between the two germline ends.

V and J are TRBV27 and TRBJ1-4; 8 bases map to TRBD1. The V gene end was trimmed by 0 bases and the J gene end by 5 bases; junction bases not matched to a gene: 5. The CDR3 consists of 16 residues. Germline-derived CDR1 and CDR2 are MNHEY and SMNVEV (reference sequence). In nucleotides, the CDR3 is TGTGCCAGCAGTTTATCGGGACAGGCGAAAAATGAAAAACTGTTTTTT. This codes for CASSLSGQAKNEKLFF. Together with reference TRBV27 and TRBJ1-4, the CDR3 gives the full variable domain: EAQVTQNPRYLITVTGKKLTVTCSQNMNHEYMSWYRQDPGLGLRQIYYSMNVEVTDKGDVPEGYKVSRKEKRNFPLILESPSPNQTSLYFCASSLSGQAKNEKLFFGSGTQLSVL.

The genes are TRBV19 and TRBJ2-7; TRBD2 agrees at 7 bases. From germline, CDR1 is LNHDA and CDR2 SQIVND (reference sequence). This CDR3 is 13 amino acids long. J was trimmed by 5 bases and V by 9 bases; bases with no gene match: 10. The CDR3 sequence is CASSWGGSDEQYF. CDR3 nucleotide sequence: TGTGCCAGCAGCTGGGGAGGGAGCGACGAGCAGTACTTC.

The rearrangement joins TRBV6-5 to TRBJ2-2; 12 bases match TRBD2. Looked up from germline, CDR1 is MNHEY and CDR2 is SVGAGI. This CDR3 spans 17 amino acids. Trimming took 3 bases from V and 5 from J; bases not matched to a gene: 7. CDR3 residues: CASSYRTSGAWTGELFF. The CDR3 coding sequence is TGTGCCAGCAGTTATCGGACTAGCGGGGCGTGGACCGGGGAGCTGTTTTTT.

The rearrangement joins TRBV5-1 to TRBJ2-5; D is undetermined. From germline, CDR1 is SGHRS and CDR2 YFSETQ. With 3 bases removed from V and 0 bases from J, the gap between germline ends came to 9 bases. The CDR3 loop spans 14 amino acids. The DNA of the CDR3 is TGCGCCAGCAGCTCCGCTTCGTACCAAGAGACCCAGTACTTC. It encodes CASSSASYQETQYF.

This rearrangement joins TRBV29-1 to TRBJ2-5; D is unclear. Germline V gene lookup returns CDR1 SQVTM and CDR2 ANQGSEA. The CDR3 has 14 residues. V lost 3 bases and J lost 2, with 13 bases in between. The CDR3 loop reads CSVDLEQEQETQYF. The CDR3 DNA reads as TGCAGCGTTGACTTAGAACAAGAACAAGAGACCCAGTACTTC.

The V call is TRBV9, the J call TRBJ2-2; 8 bases are a match to TRBD2. The V gene end was trimmed by 0 bases and the J gene end by 4 bases; junction bases not matched to a gene: 5. Looked up from germline, CDR1 is SGDLS and CDR2 is YYNGEE. The CDR3 has 16 amino acids. CDR3 DNA: TGTGCCAGCAGCGTAGATCTAGCGGGCCCCACCGGGGAGCTGTTTTTT. It is translated as CASSVDLAGPTGELFF.

The V call is TRBV19, the J call TRBJ2-1; D gene uncertain. Germline lookup yields CDR1 LNHDA and CDR2 SQIVND (reference sequence). The ends were cut back, 9 bases at V and 10 bases at J, with 16 bases in the middle. The CDR3 has 12 residues. The CDR3 protein is CASSDQLREQFF. Here the CDR3 DNA reads TGTGCCAGCTCGGACCAGCTTAGGGAGCAGTTCTTC.

J is TRBJ1-4 and V is TRBV15, with D uncertain. Trimming shortened V by 1 base and J by 1 base, and 13 bases separated the two germline ends. The CDR3 loop spans 17 amino acids. Germline V lookup: CDR1 LNHNV, CDR2 YYDKDF (reference sequence). The CDR3 sequence: CATSRATYQGTNEKLFF. The CDR3 region has the DNA TGTGCCACCAGCAGAGCGACCTACCAAGGAACTAATGAAAAACTGTTTTTT.

V is TRBV4-3 and J is TRBJ2-7; TRBD1 agrees at 7 bases. The ends lost 1 base at V and 2 bases at J; junction bases unmatched: 11. Per germline, CDR1 LGHNA and CDR2 YSLEER. The CDR3 has 17 residues. This CDR3 is CASSQGRQGLIPYEQYF. The CDR3 DNA is TGCGCCAGCAGCCAAGGGCGACAGGGTCTCATCCCCTACGAGCAGTACTTC.

J is TRBJ2-6 and V is TRBV18; D is perhaps TRBD1 (6 bases). Germline V gene lookup returns CDR1 KGHSH and CDR2 LQKENI. V was pared by 5 bases and J by 0 bases, with 14 bases between. The CDR3 extends over 17 amino acids. The CDR3 DNA is TGTGCCAGCTCATCGACAGGTGCATACTCTGGGGCCAACGTCCTGACTTTC. Amino acids: CASSSTGAYSGANVLTF. Based on the CDR3 plus reference TRBV18 and TRBJ2-6, the full variable domain is NAGVMQNPRHLVRRRGQEARLRCSPMKGHSHVYWYRQLPEEGLKFMVYLQKENIIDESGMPKERFSAEFPKEGPSILRIQQVVRGDSAAYFCASSSTGAYSGANVLTFGAGSRLTVL.

The chain joins TRBV6-2 or TRBV6-3 to TRBJ2-7; 7 bases line up with TRBD2. The germline V gene encodes CDR1 MNHEY and CDR2 SVGEGT. The CDR3 length is 15 residues. V was clipped by 2 bases and J by 2 bases; unmatched bases: 6. CDR3 loop: CASSYSPSGTYEQYF. The DNA for the CDR3 is TGTGCCAGCAGTTACAGCCCTAGCGGTACCTACGAGCAGTACTTC.

V and J are TRBV4-2 and TRBJ2-7, with a possible D match to TRBD2 (5 bases). The length of the CDR3 is 13 residues. Trimming took 4 bases from V and 2 from J, leaving 9 bases between them. Looked up from germline, CDR1 is LGHNA and CDR2 is YNFKEQ. The CDR3 protein is CASSPERTYEQYF. In nucleotides, the CDR3 is TGTGCCAGCAGCCCCGAGCGGACCTACGAGCAGTACTTC.